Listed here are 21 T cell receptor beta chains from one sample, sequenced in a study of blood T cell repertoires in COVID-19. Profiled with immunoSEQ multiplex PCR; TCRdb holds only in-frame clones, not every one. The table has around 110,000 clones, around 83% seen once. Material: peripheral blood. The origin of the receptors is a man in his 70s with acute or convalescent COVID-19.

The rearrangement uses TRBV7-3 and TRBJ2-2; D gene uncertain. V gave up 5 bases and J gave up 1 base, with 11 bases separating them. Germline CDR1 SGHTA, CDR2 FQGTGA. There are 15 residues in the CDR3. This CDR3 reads CASSVLAGNTGELFF. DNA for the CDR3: TGTGCCAGCAGCGTCCTTGCCGGGAACACCGGGGAGCTGTTTTTT.

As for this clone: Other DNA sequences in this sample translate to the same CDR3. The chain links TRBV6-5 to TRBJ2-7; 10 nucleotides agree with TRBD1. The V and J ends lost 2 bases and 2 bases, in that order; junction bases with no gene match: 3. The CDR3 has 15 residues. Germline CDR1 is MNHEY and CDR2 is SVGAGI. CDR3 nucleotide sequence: TGTGCCAGCAGTTACGCCGGACAGGGGGCCTACGAGCAGTACTTC. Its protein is CASSYAGQGAYEQYF.

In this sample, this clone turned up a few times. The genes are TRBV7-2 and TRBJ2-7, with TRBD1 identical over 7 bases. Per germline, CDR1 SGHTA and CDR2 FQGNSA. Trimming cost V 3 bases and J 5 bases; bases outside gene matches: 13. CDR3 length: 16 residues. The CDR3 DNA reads TGTGCCAGCAGCTTCTGGGGGCCGACAGGGAGCCACGAGCAGTACTTC. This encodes CASSFWGPTGSHEQYF.

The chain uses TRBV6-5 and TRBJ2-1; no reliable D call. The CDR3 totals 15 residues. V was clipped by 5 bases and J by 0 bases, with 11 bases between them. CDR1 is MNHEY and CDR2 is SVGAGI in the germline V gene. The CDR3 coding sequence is TGTGCCAGCAGTCCCGGCCGGAGCTCCTACAATGAGCAGTTCTTC. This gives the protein CASSPGRSSYNEQFF.

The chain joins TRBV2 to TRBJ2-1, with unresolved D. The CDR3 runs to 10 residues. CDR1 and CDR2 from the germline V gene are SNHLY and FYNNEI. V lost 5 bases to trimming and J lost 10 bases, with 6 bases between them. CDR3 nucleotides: TGTGCCAGCAGTTACTACGAGCAGTTCTTC. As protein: CASSYYEQFF.

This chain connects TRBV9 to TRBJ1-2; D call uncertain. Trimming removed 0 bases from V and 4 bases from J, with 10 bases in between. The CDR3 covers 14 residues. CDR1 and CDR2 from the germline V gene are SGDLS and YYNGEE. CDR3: CASSVGGAFYGYTF. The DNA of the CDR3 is TGTGCCAGCAGCGTAGGAGGAGCATTCTATGGCTACACCTTC.

For the CDR3, the DNA is TGTGCCAGCAGCTTTTGGGTAGCGGGGGACAATGAGCAGTTCTTC. Its translation is CASSFWVAGDNEQFF. The chain couples TRBV5-6 to TRBJ2-1; 9 bases align to TRBD2. The V and J ends lost 2 bases and 5 bases, in that order; junction bases with no gene match: 5. CDR1 and CDR2 from the germline V gene are SGHDT and YYEEEE. The CDR3 contains 15 residues.

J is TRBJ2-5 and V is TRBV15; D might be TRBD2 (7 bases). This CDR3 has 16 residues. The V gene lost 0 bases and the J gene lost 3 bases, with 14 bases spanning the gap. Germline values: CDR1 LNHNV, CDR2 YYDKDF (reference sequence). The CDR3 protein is CATSREGGAGKETQYF. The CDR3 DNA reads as TGTGCCACCAGCAGAGAAGGGGGGGCGGGGAAAGAGACCCAGTACTTC.

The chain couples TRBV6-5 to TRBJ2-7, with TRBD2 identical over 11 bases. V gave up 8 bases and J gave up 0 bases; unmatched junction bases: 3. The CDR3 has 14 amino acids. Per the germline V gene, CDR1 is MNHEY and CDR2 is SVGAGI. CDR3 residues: CASETSGGSYEQYF. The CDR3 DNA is TGTGCCAGCGAAACTAGCGGGGGCTCCTACGAGCAGTACTTC.

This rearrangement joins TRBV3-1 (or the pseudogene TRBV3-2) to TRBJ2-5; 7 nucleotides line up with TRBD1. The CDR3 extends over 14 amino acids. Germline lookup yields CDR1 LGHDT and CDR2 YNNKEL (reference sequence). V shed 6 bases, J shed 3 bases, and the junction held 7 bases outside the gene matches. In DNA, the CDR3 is TGTGCCAGCAGTGCAAGGGGGCGCGAAGAGACCCAGTACTTC. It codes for CASSARGREETQYF.

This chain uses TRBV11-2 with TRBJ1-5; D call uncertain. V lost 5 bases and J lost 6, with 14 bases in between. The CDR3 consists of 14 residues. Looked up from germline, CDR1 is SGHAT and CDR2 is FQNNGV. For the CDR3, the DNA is TGTGCCAGCAGCCCAATCCCGGTCCGTCAGCCCCAGCATTTT. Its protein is CASSPIPVRQPQHF. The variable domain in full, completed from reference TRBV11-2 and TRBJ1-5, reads EAGVAQSPRYKIIEKRQSVAFWCNPISGHATLYWYQQILGQGPKLLIQFQNNGVVDDSQLPKDRFSAERLKGVDSTLKIQPAKLEDSAVYLCASSPIPVRQPQHFGDGTRLSIL.

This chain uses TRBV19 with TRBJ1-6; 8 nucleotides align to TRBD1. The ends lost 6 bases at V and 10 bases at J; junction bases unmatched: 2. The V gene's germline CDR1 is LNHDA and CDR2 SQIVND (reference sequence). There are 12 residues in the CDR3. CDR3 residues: CASRDRDSPLHF. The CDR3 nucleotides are TGTGCCAGTAGGGACAGGGACTCACCCCTCCACTTT. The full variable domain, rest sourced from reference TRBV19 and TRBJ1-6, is DGGITQSPKYLFRKEGQNVTLSCEQNLNHDAMYWYRQDPGQGLRLIYYSQIVNDFQKGDIAEGYSVSREKKESFPLTVTSAQKNPTAFYLCASRDRDSPLHFGNGTRLTVT.

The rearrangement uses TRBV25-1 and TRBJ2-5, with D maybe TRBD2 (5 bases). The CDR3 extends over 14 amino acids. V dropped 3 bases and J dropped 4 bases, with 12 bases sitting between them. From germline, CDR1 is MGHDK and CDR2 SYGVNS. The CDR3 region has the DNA TGTGCCAGCAGTGACCTCCTTGGAGGAGAGACCCAGTACTTC. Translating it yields CASSDLLGGETQYF.

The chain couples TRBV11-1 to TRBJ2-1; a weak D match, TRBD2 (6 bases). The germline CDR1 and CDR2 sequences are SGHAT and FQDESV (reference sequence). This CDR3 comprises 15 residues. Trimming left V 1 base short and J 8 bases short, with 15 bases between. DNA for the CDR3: TGTGCCAGCAGCTTAGGGCAGGGAGCGGGTTATGAGCAGTTCTTC. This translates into CASSLGQGAGYEQFF.

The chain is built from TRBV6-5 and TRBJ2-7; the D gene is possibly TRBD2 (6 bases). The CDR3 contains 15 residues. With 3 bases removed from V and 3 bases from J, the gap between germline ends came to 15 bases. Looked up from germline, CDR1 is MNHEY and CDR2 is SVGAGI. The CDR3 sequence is CASSYNEAGNYEQYF. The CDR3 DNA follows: TGTGCCAGCAGTTATAACGAGGCGGGGAACTACGAGCAGTACTTC.

This CDR3 reads CAGRGGYGYTF. CDR3 nucleotides: TGCGCCGGAAGGGGGGGCTATGGCTACACCTTC. The chain couples TRBV10-2 to TRBJ1-2; D possibly corresponds to TRBD1 (6 bases). The CDR3 extends over 11 amino acids. V dropped 11 bases and J dropped 4 bases, with 11 bases sitting between them. CDR1 and CDR2 from the germline V gene are WSHSY and SAAADI.

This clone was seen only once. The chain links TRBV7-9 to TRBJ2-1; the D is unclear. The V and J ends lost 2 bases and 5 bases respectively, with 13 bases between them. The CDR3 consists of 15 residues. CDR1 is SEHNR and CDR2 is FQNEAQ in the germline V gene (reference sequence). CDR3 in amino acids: CASSLMASPDNEQFF. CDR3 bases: TGTGCCAGCAGCTTAATGGCCTCACCCGACAATGAGCAGTTCTTC.

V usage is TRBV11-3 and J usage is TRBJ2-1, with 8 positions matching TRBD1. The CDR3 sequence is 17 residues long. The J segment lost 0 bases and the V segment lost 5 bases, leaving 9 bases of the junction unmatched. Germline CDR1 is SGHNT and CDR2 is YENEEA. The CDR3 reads CASSLGQGHSSYNEQFF. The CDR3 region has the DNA TGTGCCAGCAGCCTCGGACAGGGACATTCCTCCTACAATGAGCAGTTCTTC.

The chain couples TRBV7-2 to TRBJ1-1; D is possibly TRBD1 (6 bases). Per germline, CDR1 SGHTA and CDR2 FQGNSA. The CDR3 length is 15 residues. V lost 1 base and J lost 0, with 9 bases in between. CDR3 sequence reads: CASSLGGGMNTEAFF. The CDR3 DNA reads TGTGCCAGCAGCTTAGGGGGGGGCATGAACACTGAAGCTTTCTTT.

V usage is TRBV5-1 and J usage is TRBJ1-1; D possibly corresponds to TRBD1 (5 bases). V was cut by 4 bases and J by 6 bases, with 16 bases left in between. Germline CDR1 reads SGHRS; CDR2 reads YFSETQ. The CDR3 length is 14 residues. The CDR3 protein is CASSPGERGAEAFF. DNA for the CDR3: TGCGCCAGCAGCCCGGGAGAACGGGGGGCTGAAGCTTTCTTT.

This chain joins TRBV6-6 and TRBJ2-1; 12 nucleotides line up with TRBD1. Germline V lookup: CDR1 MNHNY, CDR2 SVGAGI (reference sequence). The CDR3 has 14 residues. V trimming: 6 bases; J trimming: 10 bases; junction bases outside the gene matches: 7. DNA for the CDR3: TGTGCCAGCAGCCGGGGACAGGGGGCAAGGGAGCAGTTCTTC. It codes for CASSRGQGAREQFF.